The 3 T cell receptor beta chains given below trace back to one sample, sequenced in a study of T cells in Graves' hyperthyroidism and ophthalmopathy. RNA transcripts provided the source from which TCR beta CDR3 regions were amplified. The HTBI primer set served for first-round RT-PCR of the TCR CDR3. TCRdb called the multiplex PCR reads again in MiXCR, with one record for every CDR3 protein. Of under 550,000 distinct CDR3 sequences listed, just under 20% are singletons. The sample comprised blood. These receptors came from a man aged 40-49 years with Graves' ophthalmopathy.

V and J are TRBV18 and TRBJ2-2; D might be TRBD1 (7 bases). The germline gives CDR1 KGHSH, CDR2 LQKENI. CDR3 length equals 16 residues. With 6 bases removed from V and 0 bases from J, the gap between germline ends came to 14 bases. CDR3 amino acids: CASSAGGGANTGELFF. The DNA of the CDR3 is TGTGCCAGCTCCGCCGGAGGGGGCGCGAACACCGGGGAGCTGTTTTTT.

The CDR3 coding sequence is TGTGCCACTAGCCGGACAGCGTACTCACCCCTCCACTTT. Translation gives CATSRTAYSPLHF. The rearrangement uses TRBV15 and TRBJ1-6; D is perhaps TRBD1 (6 bases). This CDR3 comprises 13 residues. V was trimmed by 9 bases and J by 10 bases, leaving 16 bases between them. From germline, CDR1 is LNHNV and CDR2 YYDKDF (reference sequence). The whole variable domain, remainder taken from reference TRBV15 and TRBJ1-6, is DAMVIQNPRYQVTQFGKPVTLSCSQTLNHNVMYWYQQKSSQAPKLLFHYYDKDFNNEADTPDNFQSRRPNTSFCFLDIRSPGLGDTAMYLCATSRTAYSPLHFGNGTRLTVT.

This clonotype was seen repeatedly, ten times or more. This chain joins TRBV28 and TRBJ2-5; unclear D gene. Deletions cut 6 bases from V and 8 bases from J, with 25 bases between. The CDR3 runs to 16 residues. Germline V gene sequence: CDR1 MDHEN, CDR2 SYDVKM. CDR3: CASRLSSYGDKNTQYF. The CDR3 coding sequence is TGTGCCAGCAGGCTAAGCAGCTATGGAGACAAGAACACCCAGTACTTC.